These 22 T cell receptor beta chains came from one sample sequenced in a study of blood T cells in healthy people across ages. A second PCR, run for roughly 7 to 12 cycles, used a sample-barcoded 5' primer plus a J-beta primer mix. TCRdb independently ran MiXCR on the 5' RACE reads; one entry per CDR3 protein. The table lists 850,000 to 950,000 distinct CDR3 sequences, around 28% of them singletons, with around a sixth in the top ten. The material sequenced was blood. The source of these receptors is a woman older than 75 in good health.

This clonotype was counted a few times. A read error may produce the germline difference seen at one junction end. The chain is built from TRBV7-2 and TRBJ2-5; 11 nucleotides align to TRBD2. Germline loops: CDR1 SGHTA, CDR2 FQGNSA. The CDR3 is 14 residues long. CDR3 DNA sequence: TGTGCCAGCAGCTTAGTTAGTAGCGGGGGGGCCTTTAACTTC. It translates to CASSLVSSGGAFNF.

V is TRBV11-2 and J is TRBJ2-3, with a tentative D call TRBD2 (5 bases). CDR1 and CDR2 from the germline V gene are SGHAT and FQNNGV. This CDR3 comprises 21 residues. Between the trimmed V and J ends, which lost 4 bases and 4 bases, there was a span of 33 bases. CDR3 amino acids: CASSYGERADAPLRNSDTQYF. The CDR3 DNA follows: TGTGCCAGCAGCTACGGGGAGCGTGCAGATGCACCATTACGGAACTCAGATACGCAGTATTTT. The full variable domain, in which reference TRBV11-2 and TRBJ2-3 provide the parts outside the CDR3, is EAGVAQSPRYKIIEKRQSVAFWCNPISGHATLYWYQQILGQGPKLLIQFQNNGVVDDSQLPKDRFSAERLKGVDSTLKIQPAKLEDSAVYLCASSYGERADAPLRNSDTQYFGPGTRLTVL.

This clonotype showed up many times. The chain couples TRBV18 to TRBJ2-7; D not certain. V lost 4 bases and J 0 bases, leaving 4 bases between the germline ends. The CDR3 has 12 residues. Germline CDR1 and CDR2: KGHSH and LQKENI. CDR3 DNA: TGTGCCAGCTCACTACACTCCTACGAGCAGTACTTC. This sequence encodes CASSLHSYEQYF. The whole variable domain, filled in from reference TRBV18 and TRBJ2-7, reads NAGVMQNPRHLVRRRGQEARLRCSPMKGHSHVYWYRQLPEEGLKFMVYLQKENIIDESGMPKERFSAEFPKEGPSILRIQQVVRGDSAAYFCASSLHSYEQYFGPGTRLTVT.

This clonotype was detected many times. CDR3 nucleotide sequence: TGTGCCAGCAGCCAAAGGGGTAACGGACGACGGGAGACCCAGTACTTC. Protein: CASSQRGNGRRETQYF. This chain connects TRBV3-1 to TRBJ2-5, with D possibly TRBD1 on 5 matching bases. Germline V gene sequence: CDR1 LGHDT, CDR2 YNNKEL (reference sequence). The V and J ends lost 2 bases and 5 bases respectively, with 18 bases between them. This CDR3 has 16 residues.

Worth noting for this clonotype: A read error is possible here, since a much larger clone lies one base away. The rearrangement joins TRBV11-2 to TRBJ2-1, with 13 bases aligning to TRBD2. Germline V lookup: CDR1 SGHAT, CDR2 FQNNGV. The V segment lost 2 bases and the J segment 6 bases; nucleotides outside the gene matches: 19. The CDR3 runs to 21 residues. CDR3: CASSLPRELAGGHLGCNEQFF. The CDR3 nucleotides are TGTGCCAGCAGCTTACCCCGGGAACTAGCGGGGGGGCATCTTGGGTGCAATGAGCAGTTCTTC.

Remarks on this clonotype: One junction end disagrees with the germline gene, perhaps due to a read error. The chain recombines TRBV20-1 with TRBJ2-2, with a possible D match to TRBD1 (5 bases). Judging by the DNA end, TRBJ1-1 fits better; the J call may be wrong. Looked up from germline, CDR1 is DFQATT and CDR2 is SNEGSKA (reference sequence). The CDR3 totals 13 residues. CDR3 DNA: TGCAGTGCTAGAGGAACAGGTTACACTGGAGCTTTCTTT. Encoded protein: CSARGTGYTGAFF.

This clonotype has ten or more counts. The chain combines TRBV11-2 with TRBJ2-3; 8 bases are a match to TRBD1. V shed 2 bases and J 2 bases; nucleotides not matched to a gene: 15. Germline V gene sequence: CDR1 SGHAT, CDR2 FQNNGV. The CDR3 has 19 residues. CDR3 nucleotides: TGTGCCAGCAGCTTAAGGGACCGGTCATACAGGGGGTTCACAGATACGCAGTATTTT. Protein sequence: CASSLRDRSYRGFTDTQYF.

This clonotype was recorded at least ten times. The V call is TRBV7-2, the J call TRBJ2-3; TRBD2 matches 9 bases. Germline V lookup: CDR1 SGHTA, CDR2 FQGNSA. With 7 bases clipped from V and 0 bases from J, the junction kept 8 bases outside the gene matches. The CDR3 sequence is 16 residues long. CDR3 in DNA: TGTGCCAGCACCGCCGCTAGCGGGGCTAGCACAGATACGCAGTATTTT. Translation: CASTAASGASTDTQYF.

This clonotype was recorded many times. V gene TRBV20-1 combines with J gene TRBJ1-4; D is undetermined. The CDR3 consists of 15 residues. V was trimmed by 2 bases and J by 10 bases, leaving 20 bases between them. Germline CDR1 is DFQATT and CDR2 is SNEGSKA (reference sequence). CDR3 nucleotide sequence: TGCAGTGCTAGATTAAACGGGCAGTCAGGCGGAAAACTGTTTTTT. Translation: CSARLNGQSGGKLFF.

With regard to this clonotype: An end of the junction does not agree with germline; a read error may underlie this. This chain links TRBV5-1 with TRBJ2-5, with D perhaps being TRBD1 or TRBD2 (5 bases each). The germline gives CDR1 SGHRS, CDR2 YFSETQ. This CDR3 has 17 residues. The CDR3 loop is CASSLAGWDGRQETQYF. The CDR3 nucleotides are TGCGCCAGCAGTTTGGCTGGGTGGGACGGCCGACAAGAGACCCAGTACTTC.

This chain links TRBV20-1 with TRBJ1-4; D gene unclear. Germline loops: CDR1 DFQATT, CDR2 SNEGSKA (reference sequence). V dropped 5 bases and J dropped 0 bases, with 10 bases sitting between them. The CDR3 is 14 amino acids. In nucleotides, the CDR3 is TGCAGTGCTCTTGGCGGGGCAACTAATGAAAAACTGTTTTTT. It yields the protein CSALGGATNEKLFF.

The chain employs TRBV5-1 and TRBJ2-1; the match to TRBD1 covers 7 bases. The CDR3 runs 14 residues. The V gene end was trimmed by 3 bases and the J gene end by 10 bases; junction bases not matched to a gene: 10. Germline lookup yields CDR1 SGHRS and CDR2 YFSETQ. The DNA of the CDR3 is TGCGCCAGCAGCTCAGGACAGGTGGGTTGGGAGCAGTTCTTC. It encodes CASSSGQVGWEQFF.

This clonotype showed up many times. The CDR3 loop reads CATYPGGAGYSNQPQHF. CDR3 sequence (DNA): TGTGCCACGTACCCAGGGGGCGCGGGATATAGCAATCAGCCCCAGCATTTT. This chain links TRBV6-2 or TRBV6-3 with TRBJ1-5, with TRBD1 matching 8 bases. Germline V CDR1 and CDR2: MNHEY, SVGEGT. Trimming at V came to 10 bases and at J to 0 bases, leaving 14 bases not matched to a gene. The CDR3 is 17 amino acids.

Concerning this clonotype: A much larger clone is a single base away; this may be a read error. This rearrangement joins TRBV18 to TRBJ2-7, with D tentatively TRBD1 or TRBD2 (5 bases each). The CDR3 has 15 amino acids. Germline V gives CDR1 KGHSH, CDR2 LQKENI. With 0 bases removed from V and 7 bases from J, the gap between germline ends came to 16 bases. The CDR3 DNA reads as TGTGCCAGCTCACCACCTTCTGGGGGATACAATGAGCAGTACTTC. Its translation is CASSPPSGGYNEQYF.

This clonotype was seen at least ten times. This chain links TRBV20-1 with TRBJ2-4; possibly TRBD1 for D (6 bases). The V gene lost 5 bases and the J gene lost 1 base, with 9 bases spanning the gap. The germline CDR1 and CDR2 sequences are DFQATT and SNEGSKA (reference sequence). This CDR3 spans 13 amino acids. Here the CDR3 DNA reads TGCAGTGCTTTAGACAGGGCCAAAAACATTCAGTACTTC. Amino acids: CSALDRAKNIQYF.

This clonotype was picked up many times. The chain combines TRBV3-1 with TRBJ2-5, with D possibly being TRBD1 or TRBD2 (5 bases each). The CDR3 spans 13 residues. Per germline, CDR1 LGHDT and CDR2 YNNKEL (reference sequence). V was trimmed by 5 bases and J by 3 bases, leaving 10 bases between them. For the CDR3, the DNA is TGTGCCAGCAGCTGGGGGTACGAAGAGACCCAGTACTTC. This translates into CASSWGYEETQYF.

This clonotype was picked up many times. The chain uses TRBV6-2 or TRBV6-3 and TRBJ1-1, with D maybe TRBD1 (6 bases). Trimming stripped 7 bases from V and 2 bases from J, with 14 bases between. In germline, CDR1 is MNHEY, CDR2 SVGEGT. The CDR3 has 14 residues. The CDR3 nucleotides read TGTGCCAGCAAGGGGACACCCATTAACACTGAAGCTTTCTTT. It specifies CASKGTPINTEAFF.

Of note for this clonotype: Just one base apart from a much larger clone, this may be a read error. The chain recombines TRBV3-1 with TRBJ2-1, with TRBD2 identical over 11 bases. The CDR3 covers 16 residues. The germline CDR1 and CDR2 sequences are LGHDT and YNNKEL (reference sequence). As DNA, the CDR3 is TGTGTCAGCAGCCAAGTGTTTTTAGCGGGGGGGAAGGAGCAGTTCTTC. Its protein product is CVSSQVFLAGGKEQFF.

There are many counts of this clonotype. This chain links TRBV6-6 with TRBJ2-1; 9 bases map to TRBD1. The V and J ends lost 7 bases and 8 bases, in that order; junction bases with no gene match: 9. The CDR3 consists of 14 residues. The germline CDR1 and CDR2 sequences are MNHNY and SVGAGI (reference sequence). This CDR3 reads CASKVQGAIDEQFF. The CDR3 nucleotides read TGTGCCAGCAAGGTACAGGGGGCGATCGATGAGCAGTTCTTC.

This clonotype was observed at least ten times. This chain connects TRBV7-8 to TRBJ2-3; D assignment may be TRBD1 or TRBD2 (5 bases each). The CDR3 covers 16 residues. The V end was cut by 1 base, the J end by 4 bases, with 15 bases between. Germline V lookup: CDR1 SGHVS, CDR2 FQNEAQ. The CDR3 DNA follows: TGTGCCAGCAGCTTAGGGGGACGGGACCGGGCAGATACGCAGTATTTT. This gives the protein CASSLGGRDRADTQYF.

As concerns this clonotype: Compared with germline, one end of the junction differs, possibly owing to a read error. The rearrangement uses TRBV20-1 and TRBJ2-7, with 10 bases identical to TRBD2. The CDR3 contains 17 residues. Per germline, CDR1 DFQATT and CDR2 SNEGSKA (reference sequence). The CDR3 loop reads CSARDKASGSISHEQYF. The DNA for the CDR3 is TGCAGTGCTAGAGATAAAGCTAGCGGGAGTATCTCCCACGAGCAGTACTTC.

This clonotype was seen a few times. This chain links TRBV6-2 or TRBV6-3 with TRBJ1-5; 11 nucleotides match TRBD1. CDR3 size: 17 residues. With V trimmed by 4 bases and J by 2 bases, 7 bases remained unmatched. Germline CDR1 MNHEY, CDR2 SVGEGT. The CDR3 DNA follows: TGTGCCAGCAGTTGGGGGACAGGGGGATTGGGCAATCAGCCCCAGCATTTT. It codes for CASSWGTGGLGNQPQHF.